A single sample is the source of the 28 T cell receptor beta chains below, sequenced in a study of T cell changes during pregnancy in multiple sclerosis (dated by TCRdb to the late 2010s). Libraries came from the immunoSEQ multiplex PCR assay. This immuneACCESS table, as held by TCRdb, lists in-frame sequences with V and J called but not all clones. Of the missing ones, under half trace to an unresolved V gene in checked studies; the others have no known cause. This sample is represented by around 100,000 clones; around 92% of them were singletons. The ten largest account for 1.9% of the sample. The sequences come from peripheral blood, collected after pregnancy. The receptors were gathered from a female donor with multiple sclerosis, enrolled in a pregnancy study.

V gene TRBV30 combines with J gene TRBJ2-3; TRBD2 agrees at 9 bases. The CDR3 covers 17 residues. V lost 0 bases and J lost 6; bases outside the gene matches: 13. Germline assignment: CDR1 GTSNPN and CDR2 SVGIG (reference sequence). CDR3 protein: CAWSVLFGGRAADTQYF. DNA for the CDR3: TGTGCCTGGAGTGTACTTTTTGGCGGGAGGGCCGCGGATACGCAGTATTTT.

This clone appeared once. CDR3 region: CASSGRQGAPYEQYF. CDR3 nucleotides: TGTGCCAGCAGTGGCCGACAGGGGGCTCCCTACGAGCAGTACTTC. The V call is TRBV27, the J call TRBJ2-7; the match to TRBD1 covers 10 bases. With 5 bases clipped from V and 2 bases from J, the junction kept 6 bases outside the gene matches. CDR1 is MNHEY, CDR2 SMNVEV, per germline (reference sequence). The CDR3 spans 15 residues.

The chain carries TRBV5-6 and TRBJ1-2; TRBD1 agrees at 9 bases. Germline loops: CDR1 SGHDT, CDR2 YYEEEE. The CDR3 runs to 15 residues. V gave up 6 bases and J gave up 6 bases; unmatched junction bases: 12. The CDR3: CASIFVGDRADGYTF. CDR3 bases: TGTGCCAGCATCTTTGTAGGGGACAGGGCGGATGGCTACACCTTC.

The chain is built from TRBV7-3 and TRBJ2-1; a weak D match, TRBD2 (6 bases). The CDR3 covers 13 residues. The V gene's germline CDR1 is SGHTA and CDR2 FQGTGA. Between the trimmed V and J ends, which lost 5 bases and 9 bases, there was a span of 14 bases. CDR3 nucleotides: TGTGCCAGCAGCCAACTGACTAGTACTGAGCAGTTCTTC. Protein sequence: CASSQLTSTEQFF.

The genes are TRBV9 and TRBJ2-3; D remains ambiguous. Germline V gene data show CDR1 as SGDLS and CDR2 as YYNGEE. This CDR3 has 12 residues. V lost 2 bases, J lost 2 bases, and 3 bases lay in between. The CDR3 nucleotides are TGTGCCAGCAGCGTCTACACAGATACGCAGTATTTT. Its translation: CASSVYTDTQYF.

This sequence joins TRBV6-6 and TRBJ2-7; 11 bases match TRBD2. The germline V gene encodes CDR1 MNHNY and CDR2 SVGAGI (reference sequence). CDR3 size: 15 residues. The V segment lost 5 bases and the J segment 3 bases; nucleotides outside the gene matches: 6. CDR3 sequence: CASSLPGLAVYEQYF. The CDR3 DNA is TGTGCCAGCAGTCTGCCGGGACTAGCGGTCTACGAGCAGTACTTC.

Comments on this clone: The same CDR3 arises from other DNA sequences in this sample as well. V and J are TRBV19 and TRBJ2-3; no firm D call. V gave up 5 bases and J gave up 2 bases, with 5 bases separating them. The germline CDR1 and CDR2 sequences are LNHDA and SQIVND (reference sequence). CDR3 length equals 12 residues. CDR3 sequence: CASSPSTDTQYF. DNA for the CDR3: TGTGCCAGTAGTCCGTCCACAGATACGCAGTATTTT.

The chain is built from TRBV4-1 and TRBJ2-7; 8 nucleotides line up with TRBD2. CDR3 length equals 16 residues. Germline lookup yields CDR1 MGHRA and CDR2 YSYEKL. Trimming removed 0 bases from V and 3 bases from J; junction bases left unmatched: 7. CDR3 amino acids: CASSQDRAGGDYEQYF. CDR3 in DNA: TGCGCCAGCAGCCAAGACAGGGCGGGGGGCGACTACGAGCAGTACTTC.

The chain joins TRBV6-1 to TRBJ1-4; 8 bases line up with TRBD1. Germline lookup yields CDR1 MNHNS and CDR2 SASEGT. The CDR3 is 15 amino acids. The ends lost 6 bases at V and 8 bases at J; junction bases unmatched: 11. The CDR3 bases are TGTGCCAGCAGCGATGGGACAGGAAGACCAGAAAAACTGTTTTTT. It encodes CASSDGTGRPEKLFF.

This chain connects TRBV5-1 to TRBJ2-7, with 8 nucleotides matching TRBD1. This CDR3 comprises 15 residues. From germline, CDR1 is SGHRS and CDR2 YFSETQ. Trimming cost V 4 bases and J 0 bases; bases outside gene matches: 6. CDR3 region: CASSRQGTSSYEQYF. The CDR3 region has the DNA TGCGCCAGCAGCCGACAGGGGACAAGCTCCTACGAGCAGTACTTC.

The CDR3 protein is CASNSGDRVAGANVLTF. The CDR3 DNA sequence: TGTGCCAGTAACTCAGGGGACAGGGTAGCTGGGGCCAACGTCCTGACTTTC. The J gene is TRBJ2-6, the V gene TRBV19; 9 bases are shared with TRBD1. Germline lookup yields CDR1 LNHDA and CDR2 SQIVND (reference sequence). Losses at the gene ends were 7 bases for V and 2 bases for J; bases not matched to a gene: 9. The CDR3 is 17 amino acids.

The chain couples TRBV20-1 to TRBJ2-7, with D perhaps matching TRBD2 (6 bases). Germline CDR1 reads DFQATT; CDR2 reads SNEGSKA (reference sequence). With 5 bases removed from V and 5 bases from J, the gap between germline ends came to 10 bases. The CDR3 runs to 11 residues. Written as DNA, the CDR3 is TGCAGTGCTCGGGAGCGGGACGAGCAGTACTTC. Its protein is CSARERDEQYF.

V and J are TRBV2 and TRBJ1-2, with D possibly being TRBD1 (5 bases). The V gene lost 0 bases and the J gene lost 4 bases, with 9 bases spanning the gap. Germline CDR1 and CDR2: SNHLY and FYNNEI. The CDR3 spans 14 residues. As DNA, the CDR3 is TGTGCCAGCAGTGAAGCGCCAGGGCCCTATGGCTACACCTTC. Encoded protein: CASSEAPGPYGYTF.

The chain joins TRBV5-5 to TRBJ1-1; D gene uncertain. The CDR3 consists of 15 residues. From germline, CDR1 is SGHKS and CDR2 YYEKEE (reference sequence). Trimming stripped 0 bases from V and 1 base from J, with 10 bases between. CDR3 sequence: CASSLGVMSNTEAFF. The CDR3, as DNA: TGTGCCAGCAGCTTGGGTGTTATGTCGAACACTGAAGCTTTCTTT.

This clone showed up just once. The chain carries TRBV7-2 and TRBJ2-7; 7 bases line up with TRBD2. The CDR3 loop spans 14 amino acids. Per germline, CDR1 SGHTA and CDR2 FQGNSA. The V segment lost 2 bases and the J segment 3 bases; nucleotides outside the gene matches: 4. The DNA of the CDR3 is TGTGCCAGCAGCTTAAGCGGGACTAACTACGAGCAGTACTTC. Translated, it gives CASSLSGTNYEQYF. The variable domain in full, completed from reference TRBV7-2 and TRBJ2-7, reads GAGVSQSPSNKVTEKGKDVELRCDPISGHTALYWYRQSLGQGLEFLIYFQGNSAPDKSGLPSDRFSAERTGGSVSTLTIQRTQQEDSAVYLCASSLSGTNYEQYFGPGTRLTVT.

The rearrangement uses TRBV6-1 and TRBJ2-1; a weak D match, TRBD2 (6 bases). V lost 1 base to trimming and J lost 3 bases, with 13 bases between them. The CDR3 contains 16 residues. CDR1 is MNHNS and CDR2 is SASEGT in the germline V gene. CDR3 amino acids: CASSEVGGADYNEQFF. CDR3 nucleotide sequence: TGTGCCAGCAGTGAAGTTGGCGGGGCAGACTACAATGAGCAGTTCTTC.

The gene calls are TRBV6-5 and TRBJ2-3, with TRBD1 matching over 8 bases. CDR1 and CDR2 (germline): MNHEY, SVGAGI. The J segment lost 4 bases and the V segment lost 4 bases, leaving 7 bases of the junction unmatched. The CDR3 has 15 amino acids. The DNA for the CDR3 is TGTGCCAGCAGTTTCGGACAGGGTGGGGCAGATACGCAGTATTTT. It encodes CASSFGQGGADTQYF.

The chain uses TRBV11-1 and TRBJ2-1; 12 bases match TRBD2. With 4 bases clipped from V and 5 bases from J, the junction kept 0 bases outside the gene matches. CDR1 and CDR2 from the germline V gene are SGHAT and FQDESV (reference sequence). The CDR3 sequence is 14 residues long. CDR3 nucleotides: TGTGCCAGCAGCTGGACTAGCGGGAACAATGAGCAGTTCTTC. This codes for CASSWTSGNNEQFF.

This chain uses TRBV2 with TRBJ2-7; TRBD1 aligns across 9 bases. CDR3 length: 14 residues. CDR1 is SNHLY, CDR2 FYNNEI, per germline. With 8 bases clipped from V and 5 bases from J, the junction kept 10 bases outside the gene matches. CDR3 DNA: TGTGCCAGCCAGAATAAACAGGGGGCCCACGAGCAGTACTTC. Its translation is CASQNKQGAHEQYF.

The V and J genes are TRBV5-1 and TRBJ1-4; D unresolved. This CDR3 has 15 residues. V was clipped by 1 base and J by 7 bases, with 14 bases between them. CDR1 is SGHRS, CDR2 YFSETQ, per germline. DNA for the CDR3: TGCGCCAGCAGCTTGCTCAGCCGGTACAGTGAAAAACTGTTTTTT. This sequence encodes CASSLLSRYSEKLFF. Based on the CDR3 plus reference TRBV5-1 and TRBJ1-4, the full variable domain is KAGVTQTPRYLIKTRGQQVTLSCSPISGHRSVSWYQQTPGQGLQFLFEYFSETQRNKGNFPGRFSGRQFSNSRSEMNVSTLELGDSALYLCASSLLSRYSEKLFFGSGTQLSVL.

The chain has TRBV5-5 and TRBJ1-5; D may be TRBD1 (5 bases). In germline, CDR1 is SGHKS, CDR2 YYEKEE (reference sequence). The CDR3 is made up of 16 amino acids. V was trimmed by 1 base and J by 4 bases, leaving 15 bases between them. The CDR3 nucleotides read TGTGCCAGCAGCTTGAGTCTCGACAGAAGAAATCAGCCCCAGCATTTT. Residues: CASSLSLDRRNQPQHF.

J is TRBJ2-3 and V is TRBV27; 7 bases agree with TRBD2. Trimming removed 6 bases from V and 2 bases from J; junction bases left unmatched: 11. The germline V gene has CDR1 MNHEY and CDR2 SMNVEV (reference sequence). This CDR3 comprises 16 residues. The CDR3 protein is CASRNRGVLHTDTQYF. CDR3 sequence (DNA): TGTGCCAGCAGAAACCGGGGGGTTCTACACACAGATACGCAGTATTTT.

This clone is a singleton in its sample. The chain employs TRBV5-4 and TRBJ2-1; 11 bases line up with TRBD2. This CDR3 is 14 amino acids long. J lost 4 bases, V lost 4 bases, and 1 base had no gene match. Germline CDR1 reads SGHNT; CDR2 reads YYREEE (reference sequence). This CDR3 reads CASSRTSGYNEQFF. The CDR3, as DNA: TGTGCCAGCAGCCGGACTAGCGGGTACAATGAGCAGTTCTTC.

V gene TRBV5-4 combines with J gene TRBJ2-1; tentative D call: TRBD1 (6 bases). V gave up 0 bases and J gave up 5 bases, with 12 bases separating them. CDR3 length equals 15 residues. The germline CDR1 and CDR2 sequences are SGHNT and YYREEE (reference sequence). As DNA, the CDR3 is TGTGCCAGCAGCTTGGGCCGGCAGGGGAACAATGAGCAGTTCTTC. Its protein is CASSLGRQGNNEQFF. The full variable domain, rest sourced from reference TRBV5-4 and TRBJ2-1, is ETGVTQSPTHLIKTRGQQVTLRCSSQSGHNTVSWYQQALGQGPQFIFQYYREEENGRGNFPPRFSGLQFPNYSSELNVNALELDDSALYLCASSLGRQGNNEQFFGPGTRLTVL.

This clone was picked up many times. Here the CDR3 reads CASSLAHYTEAFF. The CDR3 DNA reads TGTGCCAGCAGCTTAGCACATTACACTGAAGCTTTCTTT. This chain joins TRBV7-3 and TRBJ1-1; D uncertain. In germline, CDR1 is SGHTA, CDR2 FQGTGA. V lost 2 bases to trimming and J lost 3 bases, with 7 bases between them. This CDR3 region has 13 residues.

The rearrangement links TRBV28 to TRBJ1-1; no reliable D call. The CDR3 extends over 11 amino acids. Germline V lookup: CDR1 MDHEN, CDR2 SYDVKM. V lost 3 bases and J lost 7, with 6 bases in between. The CDR3: CASSFRHEAFF. CDR3 sequence (DNA): TGTGCCAGCAGTTTCAGGCATGAAGCTTTCTTT. Based on the CDR3 plus reference TRBV28 and TRBJ1-1, the full variable domain is DVKVTQSSRYLVKRTGEKVFLECVQDMDHENMFWYRQDPGLGLRLIYFSYDVKMKEKGDIPEGYSVSREKKERFSLILESASTNQTSMYLCASSFRHEAFFGQGTRLTVV.

This clone occurred a few times. The chain links TRBV5-4 to TRBJ2-1, with 7 bases identical to TRBD2. The germline CDR1 and CDR2 sequences are SGHNT and YYREEE (reference sequence). The junction had 15 bases not matched to a gene; V was cut back by 5 bases and J by 7 bases. The CDR3 has 16 residues. This chain's CDR3 is CASRGERDYPGNEQFF. The CDR3 coding sequence is TGTGCCAGCAGGGGGGAGCGGGACTACCCGGGTAATGAGCAGTTCTTC. Complete variable domain (other parts from reference TRBV5-4 and TRBJ2-1): ETGVTQSPTHLIKTRGQQVTLRCSSQSGHNTVSWYQQALGQGPQFIFQYYREEENGRGNFPPRFSGLQFPNYSSELNVNALELDDSALYLCASRGERDYPGNEQFFGPGTRLTVL.

This chain uses TRBV6-5 with TRBJ2-1; the D gene is possibly TRBD1 (8 bases). In germline, CDR1 is MNHEY, CDR2 SVGAGI. CDR3 size: 15 residues. Trimming left V 6 bases short and J 2 bases short, with 14 bases between. The CDR3 DNA sequence: TGTGCCAGCAGCCACAGGGGGGGGCCCTACAATGAGCAGTTCTTC. Amino acid sequence: CASSHRGGPYNEQFF.